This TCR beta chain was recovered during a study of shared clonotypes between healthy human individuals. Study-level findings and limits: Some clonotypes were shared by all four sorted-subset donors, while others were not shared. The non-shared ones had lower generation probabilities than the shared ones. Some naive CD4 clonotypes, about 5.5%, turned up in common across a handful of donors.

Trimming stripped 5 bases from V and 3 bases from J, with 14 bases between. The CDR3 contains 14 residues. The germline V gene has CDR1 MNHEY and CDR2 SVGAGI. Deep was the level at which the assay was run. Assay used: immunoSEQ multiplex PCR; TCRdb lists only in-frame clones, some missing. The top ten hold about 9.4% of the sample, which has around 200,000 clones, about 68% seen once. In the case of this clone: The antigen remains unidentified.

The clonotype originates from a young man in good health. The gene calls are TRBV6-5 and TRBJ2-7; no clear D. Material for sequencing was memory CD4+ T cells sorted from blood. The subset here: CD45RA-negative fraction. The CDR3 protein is CASSGSRLNYEQYF. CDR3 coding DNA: TGTGCCAGCAGTGGGTCCAGACTGAACTACGAGCAGTACTTC.